Shown below are 20 T cell receptor beta chains from a single sample sequenced in a study of T cell responses to AZD1222 COVID-19 vaccine. TCRdb's table, derived via immunoSEQ multiplex PCR, lists solely in-frame clones and lacks some. Of 70,000 or so clones listed, over 60% are singletons. Sequenced here: peripheral blood, sampled on day 0 of AZD1222 vaccination. Source of these receptors: an adult in good health.

The rearrangement joins TRBV5-4 to TRBJ2-5; 7 nucleotides match TRBD1. The CDR3 is made up of 13 amino acids. Germline assignment: CDR1 SGHNT and CDR2 YYREEE (reference sequence). The V gene end was trimmed by 4 bases and the J gene end by 4 bases; junction bases not matched to a gene: 4. CDR3 in amino acids: CASSRQGRETQYF. Here the CDR3 DNA reads TGTGCCAGCAGCCGACAGGGTAGAGAGACCCAGTACTTC.

This rearrangement joins TRBV4-3 to TRBJ2-3, with 11 bases identical to TRBD2. Germline CDR1 LGHNA, CDR2 YSLEER. Trimming took 1 base from V and 2 from J; bases not matched to a gene: 5. The CDR3 is made up of 17 amino acids. CDR3 bases: TGCGCCAGCAGCCAAGCCCCTAGCGGGGGGTTCACAGATACGCAGTATTTT. Residues: CASSQAPSGGFTDTQYF.

This clone was picked up a small number of times. This chain connects TRBV10-3 to TRBJ1-1; maybe TRBD1 (6 bases). The CDR3 is 16 residues long. V lost 0 bases and J lost 0, with 11 bases in between. In germline, CDR1 is ENHRY, CDR2 SYGVKD. The DNA of the CDR3 is TGTGCCATCAGTGAGTCTGGGGGCATGTTGAACACTGAAGCTTTCTTT. This gives the protein CAISESGGMLNTEAFF.

The chain links TRBV4-3 to TRBJ2-1, with TRBD2 identical over 9 bases. The junction had 9 bases not matched to a gene; V was cut back by 0 bases and J by 6 bases. Looked up from germline, CDR1 is LGHNA and CDR2 is YSLEER. This CDR3 spans 17 amino acids. This CDR3 is CASSQDRPPSGANEQFF. The DNA of the CDR3 is TGCGCCAGCAGCCAAGACAGGCCCCCTAGCGGGGCCAATGAGCAGTTCTTC.

V is TRBV18 and J is TRBJ2-5; D gene ambiguous. CDR1 is KGHSH and CDR2 is LQKENI in the germline V gene. The ends were cut back, 2 bases at V and 4 bases at J, with 11 bases in the middle. The CDR3 has 14 residues. CDR3 residues: CASSPKGIRETQYF. The CDR3 DNA is TGTGCCAGCTCACCAAAAGGAATCAGAGAGACCCAGTACTTC.

V is TRBV11-2 and J is TRBJ2-1, with 7 bases lining up with TRBD1. The germline V gene encodes CDR1 SGHAT and CDR2 FQNNGV. The trim removed 6 bases at V and 0 bases at J, leaving 11 bases unmatched. This CDR3 has 17 residues. This chain's CDR3 is CASSQTVGQSSYNEQFF. DNA for the CDR3: TGTGCCAGCAGTCAGACAGTGGGACAGAGCTCCTACAATGAGCAGTTCTTC. The full variable domain, with the rest looked up from reference TRBV11-2 and TRBJ2-1, is EAGVAQSPRYKIIEKRQSVAFWCNPISGHATLYWYQQILGQGPKLLIQFQNNGVVDDSQLPKDRFSAERLKGVDSTLKIQPAKLEDSAVYLCASSQTVGQSSYNEQFFGPGTRLTVL.

V is TRBV6-5 and J is TRBJ1-1; D unclear. Germline-derived CDR1 and CDR2 are MNHEY and SVGAGI. V lost 0 bases to trimming and J lost 3 bases, with 8 bases between them. The CDR3 consists of 14 residues. As DNA, the CDR3 is TGTGCCAGCAGTTACTCGGAAGCCGACACTGAAGCTTTCTTT. It encodes CASSYSEADTEAFF.

This clone was detected a few times. The chain employs TRBV19 and TRBJ1-2, with a weak D call TRBD1 (5 bases). V lost 2 bases and J lost 6, with 10 bases in between. The CDR3 has 13 amino acids. Germline CDR1 LNHDA, CDR2 SQIVND (reference sequence). CDR3 DNA sequence: TGTGCCAGTAGTATATCCCCAGGGAATGGCTACACCTTC. Translating it yields CASSISPGNGYTF. Using reference TRBV19 and TRBJ1-2 for the parts outside the CDR3, the full variable domain is DGGITQSPKYLFRKEGQNVTLSCEQNLNHDAMYWYRQDPGQGLRLIYYSQIVNDFQKGDIAEGYSVSREKKESFPLTVTSAQKNPTAFYLCASSISPGNGYTFGSGTRLTVV.

As for this clone: The junction shows a germline mismatch at one end, possibly a read error. The chain joins TRBV5-6 to TRBJ1-2; perhaps TRBD1 as D (5 bases). The CDR3 has 14 residues. Germline V CDR1 and CDR2: SGHDT, YYEEEE. The CDR3 region is CAGSLDAGSRGYTF. Written as DNA, the CDR3 is TGTGCCGGCAGCTTGGATGCAGGAAGCCGGGGGTACACCTTC. Full variable domain (outside the CDR3, taken from reference TRBV5-6 and TRBJ1-2): DAGVTQSPTHLIKTRGQQVTLRCSPKSGHDTVSWYQQALGQGPQFIFQYYEEEERQRGNFPDRFSGHQFPNYSSELNVNALLLGDSALYLCAGSLDAGSRGYTFGSGTRLTVV.

A few counts support this clone. The chain is built from TRBV7-2 and TRBJ2-1, with 8 bases aligning to TRBD1. V shed 5 bases, J shed 6 bases, and the junction held 15 bases outside the gene matches. Germline V lookup: CDR1 SGHTA, CDR2 FQGNSA. CDR3 length: 17 residues. DNA for the CDR3: TGTGCCAGCAGCGCCCGCTCCGGGGCAGGGGGCCGCAATGAGCAGTTCTTC. As protein: CASSARSGAGGRNEQFF.

CDR3 amino acids: CASSLSNRDRAGYTF. In DNA, the CDR3 is TGTGCCAGCAGCTTGAGTAACCGGGACAGGGCTGGCTACACCTTC. This chain connects TRBV5-5 to TRBJ1-2, with 9 bases aligning to TRBD1. The CDR3 runs 15 residues. Per germline, CDR1 SGHKS and CDR2 YYEKEE (reference sequence). Unmatched junction bases numbered 8, after V lost 1 base and J lost 7 bases.

The chain recombines TRBV5-1 with TRBJ1-5; TRBD1 matches at 8 bases. Germline V gives CDR1 SGHRS, CDR2 YFSETQ. Losses at the gene ends were 1 base for V and 5 bases for J; bases not matched to a gene: 5. This CDR3 has 15 amino acids. CDR3 coding DNA: TGCGCCAGCAGCTTGACAGGGGGGACGGATCAGCCCCAGCATTTT. Translated, it gives CASSLTGGTDQPQHF. Supplemented by reference TRBV5-1 and TRBJ1-5, the full variable domain reads KAGVTQTPRYLIKTRGQQVTLSCSPISGHRSVSWYQQTPGQGLQFLFEYFSETQRNKGNFPGRFSGRQFSNSRSEMNVSTLELGDSALYLCASSLTGGTDQPQHFGDGTRLSIL.

This clone is a singleton in its sample. This chain links TRBV6-1 with TRBJ2-2; D possibly corresponds to TRBD2 (6 bases). This CDR3 spans 15 amino acids. Germline values: CDR1 MNHNS, CDR2 SASEGT. Trimming removed 2 bases from V and 1 base from J, with 8 bases in between. CDR3 nucleotide sequence: TGTGCCAGCAGTGAAAGGGACTGGAACACCGGGGAGCTGTTTTTT. It codes for CASSERDWNTGELFF.

The rearrangement links TRBV7-8 to TRBJ1-2; possible D gene TRBD1, 5 bases. The CDR3 is 14 amino acids. V dropped 5 bases and J dropped 3 bases, with 13 bases sitting between them. CDR1 and CDR2 from the germline V gene are SGHVS and FQNEAQ. CDR3 residues: CASSPIQGYYGYTF. The CDR3 DNA reads as TGTGCCAGCAGCCCCATCCAGGGTTACTATGGCTACACCTTC.

This clone was observed once. The V call is TRBV3-1 (or the pseudogene TRBV3-2), the J call TRBJ1-2; the D gene is possibly TRBD1 (6 bases). Germline loops: CDR1 LGHDT, CDR2 YNNKEL (reference sequence). Trimming cost V 3 bases and J 8 bases, with 10 bases left between them. The CDR3 is 12 residues long. CDR3 DNA: TGTGCCAGCAGCCAGAGGGGGAGAGGCTACACCTTC. Amino acids: CASSQRGRGYTF.

This chain links TRBV5-4 with TRBJ2-7, with 9 bases matching TRBD2. CDR3 length: 13 residues. The germline V gene encodes CDR1 SGHNT and CDR2 YYREEE (reference sequence). The J segment lost 1 base and the V segment lost 5 bases, leaving 1 base of the junction unmatched. The CDR3 here is CASRLAGSYEQYF. CDR3 in DNA: TGTGCCAGCAGACTAGCGGGTTCCTACGAGCAGTACTTC.

The rearrangement uses TRBV24-1 and TRBJ1-2; no clear D gene. Trimming took 3 bases from V and 8 from J, leaving 9 bases between them. Germline V lookup: CDR1 KGHDR, CDR2 SFDVKD. The CDR3 consists of 12 residues. CDR3 DNA: TGTGCCACCAGTGATGTTGTGGGAGGCTACACCTTC. Translation: CATSDVVGGYTF.

This clone was observed a single time. The chain links TRBV19 to TRBJ2-7; 10 nucleotides align to TRBD2. CDR3 length: 17 amino acids. CDR1 is LNHDA, CDR2 SQIVND, per germline (reference sequence). The J segment lost 4 bases and the V segment lost 7 bases, leaving 16 bases of the junction unmatched. The CDR3 reads CASKSGTSEPEGYEQYF. CDR3 sequence (DNA): TGTGCCAGTAAGTCCGGGACTAGCGAACCTGAAGGGTACGAGCAGTACTTC.

This clone was found once. This chain links TRBV5-4 with TRBJ1-6; D ambiguous. Germline V gene data show CDR1 as SGHNT and CDR2 as YYREEE (reference sequence). The length of the CDR3 is 15 residues. Between the trimmed V and J ends, which lost 1 base and 1 base, there was a span of 6 bases. CDR3 sequence reads: CASSLIGSYNSPLHF. The CDR3 coding sequence is TGTGCCAGCAGCTTGATCGGATCCTATAATTCACCCCTCCACTTT.

The V call is TRBV5-4, the J call TRBJ2-1; 11 bases are shared with TRBD2. Germline assignment: CDR1 SGHNT and CDR2 YYREEE (reference sequence). CDR3 length: 16 residues. V lost 2 bases to trimming and J lost 7 bases; unmatched junction nucleotides: 8. The CDR3, as DNA: TGTGCCAGCAGCTTTCGGCCTAGCGGGGGGTGGAATGAGCAGTTCTTC. Translated: CASSFRPSGGWNEQFF. Based on the CDR3 plus reference TRBV5-4 and TRBJ2-1, the full variable domain is ETGVTQSPTHLIKTRGQQVTLRCSSQSGHNTVSWYQQALGQGPQFIFQYYREEENGRGNFPPRFSGLQFPNYSSELNVNALELDDSALYLCASSFRPSGGWNEQFFGPGTRLTVL.